These 28 T cell receptor beta chains were all obtained from the same sample, sequenced in a study of radiotherapy plus CTLA-4 blockade in lung cancer. The method was immunoSEQ multiplex PCR; TCRdb's version includes in-frame clones alone and lacks a portion of them. The sample contains roughly 15,000 clones, approximately 72% of which appear only once. Material: peripheral blood, obtained from a patient treated with radiotherapy plus ipilimumab. Receptors were obtained from a human donor with non-small cell lung cancer whose response to radiotherapy plus ipilimumab could not be evaluated.

The chain employs TRBV27 and TRBJ2-2, with 7 bases lining up with TRBD1. V lost 5 bases and J lost 2; bases outside the gene matches: 2. The CDR3 is 14 residues long. CDR1 is MNHEY and CDR2 is SMNVEV in the germline V gene (reference sequence). The DNA of the CDR3 is TGTGCCAGCAGTAGACAGGGAAACACCGGGGAGCTGTTTTTT. It encodes CASSRQGNTGELFF.

This clone was seen only a few times. This chain uses TRBV27 with TRBJ2-7; no clear D gene. The germline CDR1 and CDR2 sequences are MNHEY and SMNVEV (reference sequence). The length of the CDR3 is 15 residues. Trimming left V 2 bases short and J 6 bases short, with 17 bases between. The CDR3 is CASSLEVGYPGEQYF. The CDR3, as DNA: TGTGCCAGCAGTTTAGAAGTCGGATACCCGGGCGAGCAGTACTTC.

This chain uses TRBV28 with TRBJ1-4; 9 bases agree with TRBD1. The trim removed 8 bases at V and 5 bases at J, leaving 3 bases unmatched. Looked up from germline, CDR1 is MDHEN and CDR2 is SYDVKM. The CDR3 totals 13 residues. Here the CDR3 DNA reads TGTGCCAGCCACGGACAGGGGAATGAAAAACTGTTTTTT. Translating gives CASHGQGNEKLFF.

The gene calls are TRBV9 and TRBJ2-3; TRBD1 aligns across 8 bases. Germline-derived CDR1 and CDR2 are SGDLS and YYNGEE. The CDR3 runs to 16 residues. Unmatched junction bases numbered 4, after V lost 1 base and J lost 0 bases. In DNA form, the CDR3 reads TGTGCCAGCAGCGTAATTGGGACAGGAAGCACAGATACGCAGTATTTT. Its translation: CASSVIGTGSTDTQYF.

The chain links TRBV30 to TRBJ1-2, with D perhaps matching TRBD1 (5 bases). Trimming took off 0 bases at V and 0 bases at J, with 11 bases between the two ends. The CDR3 has 15 amino acids. The V gene's germline CDR1 is GTSNPN and CDR2 SVGIG (reference sequence). The CDR3 DNA reads as TGTGCCTGGAGTGTGCGGGGGTCCGCTAACTATGGCTACACCTTC. Its translation: CAWSVRGSANYGYTF.

The V call is TRBV7-8, the J call TRBJ2-2; D perhaps matches TRBD2 (5 bases). This CDR3 contains 13 residues. The V and J ends lost 6 bases and 6 bases respectively, with 11 bases between them. CDR1 and CDR2 (germline): SGHVS, FQNEAQ. This CDR3 is CASRLAGPGELFF. The DNA for the CDR3 is TGTGCCAGCAGGTTGGCGGGCCCCGGGGAGCTGTTTTTT.

The chain combines TRBV27 with TRBJ1-2, with D uncertain. CDR1 is MNHEY, CDR2 SMNVEV, per germline (reference sequence). Deletions cut 5 bases from V and 0 bases from J, with 13 bases between. CDR3 size: 15 residues. The CDR3 region has the DNA TGTGCCAGCAGTACTACCCGACGGGCTAACTATGGCTACACCTTC. This sequence encodes CASSTTRRANYGYTF.

This clone has only one observation. The chain combines TRBV5-6 with TRBJ1-4; D is unresolved. Germline CDR1 and CDR2: SGHDT and YYEEEE. Between the trimmed V and J ends, which lost 0 bases and 2 bases, there was a span of 5 bases. This CDR3 spans 14 amino acids. CDR3 region: CASSLAGTNEKLFF. CDR3 DNA: TGTGCCAGCAGCTTGGCGGGGACTAATGAAAAACTGTTTTTT.

The genes are TRBV19 and TRBJ2-2; D perhaps matches TRBD2 (6 bases). Germline loops: CDR1 LNHDA, CDR2 SQIVND (reference sequence). V gave up 2 bases and J gave up 4 bases, with 11 bases separating them. This CDR3 is 15 amino acids long. CDR3 in amino acids: CASSIPLAGTGELFF. The CDR3 DNA follows: TGTGCCAGTAGTATACCACTAGCCGGCACCGGGGAGCTGTTTTTT.

The CDR3 loop reads CASSLVIGGAGVYGYTF. The CDR3 DNA sequence: TGTGCCAGCAGCTTAGTGATAGGGGGCGCAGGCGTCTATGGCTACACCTTC. This chain joins TRBV7-2 and TRBJ1-2, with 7 positions matching TRBD1. This CDR3 region has 17 residues. The V gene end was trimmed by 1 base and the J gene end by 4 bases; junction bases not matched to a gene: 12. CDR1 is SGHTA and CDR2 is FQGNSA in the germline V gene. The full variable domain, rest sourced from reference TRBV7-2 and TRBJ1-2, is GAGVSQSPSNKVTEKGKDVELRCDPISGHTALYWYRQSLGQGLEFLIYFQGNSAPDKSGLPSDRFSAERTGGSVSTLTIQRTQQEDSAVYLCASSLVIGGAGVYGYTFGSGTRLTVV.

The V gene is TRBV7-2, the J gene TRBJ2-2, with 10 bases matching TRBD1. The CDR3 consists of 16 residues. J was trimmed by 4 bases and V by 5 bases; bases with no gene match: 7. The germline V gene has CDR1 SGHTA and CDR2 FQGNSA. CDR3 in DNA: TGTGCCAGCAGCCCCCGACAGGGGGCAAGCACCGGGGAGCTGTTTTTT. This encodes CASSPRQGASTGELFF.

This clone appeared a few times. The chain couples TRBV7-3 to TRBJ2-5, with a weak D call TRBD1 (5 bases). The CDR3 has 14 amino acids. The germline CDR1 and CDR2 sequences are SGHTA and FQGTGA. The V end lost 3 bases, the J end lost 7 bases, and 15 bases lay between the germline ends. The CDR3 coding sequence is TGTGCCAGCAGCTTCCTCCAGGGTTGTCGGACCCAGTACTTC. Residues: CASSFLQGCRTQYF.

The CDR3 DNA reads TGCGCCAGCAGCTTGGGTGCGGGACCTGAAGCTTTCTTT. Its protein product is CASSLGAGPEAFF. V is TRBV5-1 and J is TRBJ1-1, with D possibly matching TRBD1 (5 bases). The germline V gene has CDR1 SGHRS and CDR2 YFSETQ. The ends were cut back, 0 bases at V and 6 bases at J, with 9 bases in the middle. The CDR3 extends over 13 amino acids.

CDR3 DNA: TGTGCCAGCAGCTCCTCCGGAGGGGGCCCTTGGAACGAGCAGTACTTC. Translating it yields CASSSSGGGPWNEQYF. The chain recombines TRBV9 with TRBJ2-7; maybe TRBD1 (7 bases). The germline CDR1 and CDR2 sequences are SGDLS and YYNGEE. The CDR3 runs to 16 residues. Trimming stripped 4 bases from V and 5 bases from J, with 22 bases between.

V usage is TRBV19 and J usage is TRBJ2-6; D is unclear. CDR3 length: 11 residues. Germline CDR1 reads LNHDA; CDR2 reads SQIVND (reference sequence). With 7 bases removed from V and 4 bases from J, the gap between germline ends came to 2 bases. This chain's CDR3 is CASTGANVLTF. The CDR3 DNA reads as TGTGCCAGTACGGGGGCCAACGTCCTGACTTTC.

The chain couples TRBV9 to TRBJ2-3; 10 bases match TRBD2. J was trimmed by 5 bases and V by 0 bases; bases with no gene match: 6. The CDR3 loop spans 16 amino acids. From germline, CDR1 is SGDLS and CDR2 YYNGEE. CDR3 sequence reads: CASSVGSGGLLDTQYF. The CDR3 coding sequence is TGTGCCAGCAGCGTAGGTAGCGGGGGGTTATTAGATACGCAGTATTTT. Full variable domain (rest looked up from reference TRBV9 and TRBJ2-3): DSGVTQTPKHLITATGQRVTLRCSPRSGDLSVYWYQQSLDQGLQFLIQYYNGEERAKGNILERFSAQQFPDLHSELNLSSLELGDSALYFCASSVGSGGLLDTQYFGPGTRLTVL.

Written as DNA, the CDR3 is TGTGCCACCAGCACGGCGGGGCCTAGCACAGATACGCAGTATTTT. Its translation is CATSTAGPSTDTQYF. This chain joins TRBV15 and TRBJ2-3; TRBD2 is a possible D gene (6 bases). The CDR3 covers 15 residues. V lost 4 bases to trimming and J lost 0 bases, with 11 bases between them. The germline gives CDR1 LNHNV, CDR2 YYDKDF (reference sequence).

This clone was seen more than once but under ten times. CDR3 amino acids: CASSLYGSEETQYF. CDR3 coding DNA: TGTGCCAGCAGCTTATACGGGTCCGAAGAGACCCAGTACTTC. This sequence joins TRBV7-9 and TRBJ2-5; D unclear. Germline V gives CDR1 SEHNR, CDR2 FQNEAQ (reference sequence). The CDR3 runs 14 residues. Between the trimmed V and J ends, which lost 2 bases and 3 bases, there was a span of 10 bases.

This chain uses TRBV29-1 with TRBJ1-1; possibly TRBD1 for D (5 bases). Germline-derived CDR1 and CDR2 are SQVTM and ANQGSEA. This CDR3 comprises 14 residues. The V gene lost 6 bases and the J gene lost 1 base, with 15 bases spanning the gap. The CDR3 protein is CSVTIGHQNTEAFF. The CDR3 DNA sequence: TGCAGCGTGACGATTGGACACCAGAACACTGAAGCTTTCTTT.

The chain couples TRBV6-1 to TRBJ1-2; D may be TRBD1 (6 bases). Trimming pared 2 bases from V and 8 bases from J, leaving 12 bases between. The CDR3 has 13 amino acids. Germline V gene lookup returns CDR1 MNHNS and CDR2 SASEGT. The CDR3 region is CASSENRVDGYTF. CDR3 sequence (DNA): TGTGCCAGCAGTGAAAACAGGGTGGACGGCTACACCTTC.

This rearrangement joins TRBV5-1 to TRBJ2-6; TRBD2 is a possible D gene (5 bases). With 6 bases removed from V and 2 bases from J, the gap between germline ends came to 12 bases. The CDR3 extends over 15 amino acids. Germline V lookup: CDR1 SGHRS, CDR2 YFSETQ. This chain's CDR3 is CASTPAGTGANVLTF. The DNA for the CDR3 is TGCGCCAGCACACCGGCCGGGACTGGGGCCAACGTCCTGACTTTC.

This clone appeared a few times. J is TRBJ2-5 and V is TRBV5-1, with D possibly TRBD1 on 5 matching bases. CDR1 and CDR2 (germline): SGHRS, YFSETQ. The CDR3 consists of 15 residues. V was shortened by 4 bases and J by 1 base, with 14 bases between the two germline ends. DNA of the CDR3: TGCGCCAGCAGCGAACAGGTGGGGCCCCAAGAGACCCAGTACTTC. Protein product: CASSEQVGPQETQYF.

The gene calls are TRBV9 and TRBJ2-2, with 9 bases aligning to TRBD2. V shed 0 bases, J shed 6 bases, and the junction held 6 bases outside the gene matches. Germline V gene lookup returns CDR1 SGDLS and CDR2 YYNGEE. The CDR3 loop spans 16 amino acids. Here the CDR3 reads CASSVVGSGGPGELFF. The CDR3 DNA reads as TGTGCCAGCAGCGTAGTAGGTAGCGGGGGTCCCGGGGAGCTGTTTTTT.

The chain links TRBV28 to TRBJ2-5; D ambiguous. The J call may be wrong; the DNA end is better matched by TRBJ2-7. The CDR3 is 13 residues long. Germline CDR1 and CDR2: MDHEN and SYDVKM. CDR3 bases: TGTGCCAGCAGTTTAGACATGATCTACGAGCAGTACTTC. The encoded protein is CASSLDMIYEQYF.

The genes are TRBV10-1 and TRBJ2-1; 9 bases map to TRBD2. The CDR3 has 15 amino acids. The germline CDR1 and CDR2 sequences are WNHNN and SYGVQD (reference sequence). The V and J ends lost 2 bases and 8 bases, in that order; junction bases with no gene match: 7. The CDR3 loop reads CASSELSGGHDEQFF. CDR3 nucleotide sequence: TGCGCCAGCAGTGAGCTAAGCGGGGGGCATGATGAGCAGTTCTTC.

V is TRBV11-3 and J is TRBJ1-1; weak D call: TRBD1 (6 bases). This CDR3 has 14 amino acids. Germline CDR1 reads SGHNT; CDR2 reads YENEEA. V was trimmed by 2 bases and J by 3 bases, leaving 10 bases between them. CDR3 region: CASSLRGGDTEAFF. DNA of the CDR3: TGTGCCAGCAGCTTAAGGGGGGGTGACACTGAAGCTTTCTTT. The variable domain in full, with the rest retrieved from reference TRBV11-3 and TRBJ1-1, is EAGVVQSPRYKIIEKKQPVAFWCNPISGHNTLYWYLQNLGQGPELLIRYENEEAVDDSQLPKDRFSAERLKGVDSTLKIQPAELGDSAVYLCASSLRGGDTEAFFGQGTRLTVV.

The chain is built from TRBV2 and TRBJ2-2; possible D gene TRBD1, 5 bases. CDR3 size: 14 residues. CDR1 SNHLY and CDR2 FYNNEI come from the germline V gene. V lost 7 bases to trimming and J lost 2 bases, with 11 bases between them. The CDR3 nucleotides read TGTGCCAGCAAGGTGACAGCTAACACCGGGGAGCTGTTTTTT. It specifies CASKVTANTGELFF.

The chain combines TRBV20-1 with TRBJ2-5; 8 bases match TRBD1. The CDR3 consists of 11 residues. Trimming took 8 bases from V and 4 from J; bases not matched to a gene: 3. Germline values: CDR1 DFQATT, CDR2 SNEGSKA (reference sequence). CDR3 sequence reads: CSLQGVETQYF. The CDR3 DNA reads as TGCAGTTTACAGGGGGTAGAGACCCAGTACTTC.